This T cell receptor (beta chain) was obtained from a study of graft-versus-host responses after intestinal transplantation. Looked up from germline, CDR1 is ENHRY and CDR2 is SYGVKD. The CDR3 loop spans 14 amino acids. V was clipped by 7 bases and J by 3 bases; unmatched bases: 6. For this clone: What it recognizes is unknown.

Sequenced by immunoSEQ multiplex PCR; TCRdb stores in-frame clones only, minus some. The table includes nearly 95,000 clones, about 92% detected once. Overall study results and limits: Ileal or blood samples showed some GvH clones first, and such clones were also found in recipient marrow.

Specimen: unstimulated CD8+ T cells sorted from spleen or lymph node cells, collected before intestinal transplant. The rearrangement links TRBV10-3 to TRBJ1-1; 9 bases are shared with TRBD1. The receptor's source is a human donor who received an intestinal transplant. CDR3 nucleotide sequence: TGTGCCATCAAAGTCGACAGGGGGTACACTGAAGCTTTCTTT. Protein: CAIKVDRGYTEAFF.